A selection of T cell receptor beta chains follows, all from one sample in a study of blood T cell repertoires in COVID-19. Assay used: immunoSEQ multiplex PCR; TCRdb lists only in-frame clones, some missing. This table holds approximately 100,000 clones, around 87% found once. Material for sequencing was peripheral blood. These receptors all stem from a woman in her twenties or thirties with acute or convalescent COVID-19. The CDR3 runs from the conserved cysteine through the conserved F or W. A D gene is named only where the DNA matches it firmly. Size is omitted from some rows. Given values are once, few, many or a class for expanded clones.

TRBD1	TRBJ1-1	14	-	TRBV6-5	TGTGCCAGCAGTTATCGGACAGGGAACACTGAAGCTTTCTTT	CASSYRTGNTEAFF
TRBD1	TRBJ2-7	15	-	TRBV5-1	TGCGCCAGCAACCCGACAGGGGAGAGCTCCTACGAGCAGTACTTC	CASNPTGESSYEQYF
TRBD1	TRBJ1-3	19	-	TRBV11-2	TGTGCCAGCAGCTTGACCGGGACAGGTCGCCCTATAACTGGAAACACCATATATTTT	CASSLTGTGRPITGNTIYF
-	TRBJ1-6	15	few	TRBV2	TGTGCCAGCAGTGAACAGGGCATCGATAATTCACCCCTCCACTTT	CASSEQGIDNSPLHF
TRBD1	TRBJ1-2	12	few	TRBV2	TGTGCCAGCACTTACAGGGGCAATGGCTACACCTTC	CASTYRGNGYTF
-	TRBJ1-5	13	-	TRBV18	TGTGCCAGCTCCCGGGGAGGCAATCAGCCCCAGCATTTT	CASSRGGNQPQHF
TRBD1	TRBJ2-4	11	-	TRBV28	TGTGCCAGCAGCGACAGGGGCATTCAGTACTTC	CASSDRGIQYF
-	TRBJ1-1	15	-	TRBV14	TGTGCCAGCAGCCAAATGGTAATTAGGAACACTGAAGCTTTCTTT	CASSQMVIRNTEAFF
TRBD1	TRBJ1-2	14	once	TRBV5-1	TGCGCCAGCAGCTCGCAGGGGGCCGACTATGGCTACACCTTC	CASSSQGADYGYTF
-	TRBJ1-2	15	-	TRBV3-1/TRBV3-2	TGTGCCAGCAGCCAATTCGGCCGTACCGGGAAAGGCTACACCTTC	CASSQFGRTGKGYTF
TRBD1	TRBJ2-7	13	-	TRBV27	TGTGCCAGCAGTTTGAGGGGGCTAGACGAGCAGTACTTC	CASSLRGLDEQYF
-	TRBJ1-4	16	-	TRBV5-1	TGCGCCAGCAGCTTCAGGGGAACTGCAACTAATGAAAAACTGTTTTTT	CASSFRGTATNEKLFF
-	TRBJ1-3	16	-	TRBV2	TGTGCCAGTATTGGGGGGGCCCTATCCTCTGGAAACACCATATATTTT	CASIGGALSSGNTIYF
-	TRBJ1-4	13	few	TRBV11-3	TGTGCCAGCAGTGGGAGTCCTAATGAAAAACTGTTTTTT	CASSGSPNEKLFF
TRBD1	TRBJ2-3	16	few	TRBV10-2	TGCGCCACCATTACAGGGGGCCGAGGTGGCACAGATACGCAGTATTTT	CATITGGRGGTDTQYF
-	TRBJ1-4	13	once	TRBV6-6	TGTGCCAGCGGCTCAGGACTCGATGAAAAACTGTTTTTT	CASGSGLDEKLFF